The sequence of this TCR beta chain was determined in a study of T cell responses to AZD1222 COVID-19 vaccine. Looked up from germline, CDR1 is MNHEY and CDR2 is SVGAGI. V was clipped by 6 bases and J by 2 bases, with 14 bases between them. This CDR3 is built from 15 residues. Clones were read by immunoSEQ multiplex PCR, and TCRdb kept only the in-frame ones, dropping some. Among 150,000 to 200,000 clones listed, 75% to 90% were seen once. To note about this clone: Its antigen is undetermined.

General observations from the study: Dominant at 160-218 and 743-854, vaccine-associated CD4 TCRs also spanned spike.

This chain links TRBV6-5 with TRBJ1-5, with D hard to call. The clonotype originates from an adult in good health. Material: peripheral blood, obtained on day 0 of AZD1222 vaccination. The CDR3 nucleotides are TGTGCCAGCAGACCCGACGGGAACGGCAATCAGCCCCAGCATTTT. Its translation: CASRPDGNGNQPQHF.